This entry features one T cell receptor beta chain sequence. The antigen is not known. These data come from a study of T cell responses to AZD1222 COVID-19 vaccine. Libraries were prepared by immunoSEQ multiplex PCR; TCRdb keeps only in-frame clonotypes and omits some of them. This sample yields 90,000 to 150,000 clones, of which 70% to 90% are seen a single time; about 6% belongs to the top ten. Broader study findings: Reports indicate that nearly half of spike-specific TCRs are directed at unmutated variant regions. Baseline testing showed seropositivity in only a handful of AZD1222 recipients. Mostly white British, mostly female donors; authors suggested clonal diversity may be underestimated.

Germline CDR1 is SGHKS and CDR2 is YYEKEE (reference sequence). Trimming cost V 0 bases and J 5 bases, with 24 bases left between them. The CDR3 covers 19 residues. The sequence was obtained from an adult in good health. The chain is built from TRBV5-5 and TRBJ1-5, with TRBD1 as a possible D gene (6 bases). Sequencing was performed on peripheral blood, taken on day 0 of AZD1222 vaccination. CDR3 amino acids: CASSLGRAGRGLRYQPQHF. CDR3 sequence (DNA): TGTGCCAGCAGCTTGGGCAGGGCGGGAAGGGGGTTGAGATATCAGCCCCAGCATTTT. Full variable domain (rest looked up from reference TRBV5-5 and TRBJ1-5): DAGVTQSPTHLIKTRGQQVTLRCSPISGHKSVSWYQQVLGQGPQFIFQYYEKEERGRGNFPDRFSARQFPNYSSELNVNALLLGDSALYLCASSLGRAGRGLRYQPQHFGDGTRLSIL.